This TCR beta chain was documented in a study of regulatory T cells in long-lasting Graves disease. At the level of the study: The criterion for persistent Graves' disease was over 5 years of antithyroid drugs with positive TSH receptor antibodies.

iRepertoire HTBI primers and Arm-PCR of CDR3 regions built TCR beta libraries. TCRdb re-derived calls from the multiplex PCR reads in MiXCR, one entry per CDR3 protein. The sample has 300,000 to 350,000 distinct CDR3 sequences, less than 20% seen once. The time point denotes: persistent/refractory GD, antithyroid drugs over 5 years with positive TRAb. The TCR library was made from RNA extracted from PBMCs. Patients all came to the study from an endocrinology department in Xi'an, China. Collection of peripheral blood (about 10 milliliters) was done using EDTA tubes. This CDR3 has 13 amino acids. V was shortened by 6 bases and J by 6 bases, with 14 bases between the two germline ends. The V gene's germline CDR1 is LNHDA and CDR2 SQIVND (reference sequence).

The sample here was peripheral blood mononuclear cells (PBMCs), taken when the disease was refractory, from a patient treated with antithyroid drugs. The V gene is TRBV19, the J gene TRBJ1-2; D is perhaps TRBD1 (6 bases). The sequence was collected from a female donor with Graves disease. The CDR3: CASRNRDRDGYTF. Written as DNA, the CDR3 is TGTGCCAGTAGGAACAGGGATCGGGATGGCTACACCTTC.